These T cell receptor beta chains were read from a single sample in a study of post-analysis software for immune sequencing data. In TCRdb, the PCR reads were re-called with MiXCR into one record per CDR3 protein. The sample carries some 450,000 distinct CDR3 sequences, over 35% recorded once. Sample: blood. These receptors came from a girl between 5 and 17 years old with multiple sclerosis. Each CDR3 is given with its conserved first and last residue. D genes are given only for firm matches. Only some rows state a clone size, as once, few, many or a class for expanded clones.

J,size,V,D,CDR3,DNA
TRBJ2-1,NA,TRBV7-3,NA,CASSLKGGYNEQFF,TGTGCCAGCAGCTTAAAGGGCGGGTACAATGAGCAGTTCTTC
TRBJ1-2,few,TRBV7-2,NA,CASSPRSYGYTF,TGTGCCAGCAGCCCCCGGTCCTATGGCTACACCTTC
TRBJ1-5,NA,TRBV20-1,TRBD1,CSARAIRTGTRPGNQPQHF,TGCAGTGCTAGAGCCATCAGGACAGGGACCCGACCGGGCAATCAGCCCCAGCATTTT
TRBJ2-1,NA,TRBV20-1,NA,CSASAGIKHEQFF,TGCAGTGCTAGCGCGGGGATTAAGCATGAGCAGTTCTTC
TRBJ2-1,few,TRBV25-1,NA,CASSDGDPALNEQFF,TGTGCCAGCAGTGATGGGGACCCCGCTCTGAATGAGCAGTTCTTC
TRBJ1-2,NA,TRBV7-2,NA,CASSRAGGERSRGYTF,TGTGCCAGCAGCAGGGCTGGGGGGGAACGCTCTCGTGGCTACACCTTC
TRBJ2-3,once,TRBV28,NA,CASSPAGIRTDTQYF,TGTGCCAGCAGTCCCGCTGGAATACGCACAGATACGCAGTATTTT
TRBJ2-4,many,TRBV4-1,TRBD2,CASSSTRASGVKNIQYF,TGCGCCAGCAGCTCGACCCGGGCTAGCGGGGTGAAAAACATTCAGTACTTC
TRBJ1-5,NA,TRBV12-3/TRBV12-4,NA,CASSPRQANQPQHF,TGTGCCAGCAGTCCCCGACAGGCCAATCAGCCCCAGCATTTT
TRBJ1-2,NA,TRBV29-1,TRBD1,CSVAGQDYGYTF,TGCAGCGTCGCCGGACAGGACTATGGCTACACCTTC
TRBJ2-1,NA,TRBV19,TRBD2,CASSILADYNEQFF,TGTGCCAGTAGTATTCTAGCGGACTACAATGAGCAGTTCTTC
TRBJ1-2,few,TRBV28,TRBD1,CASSSADRGPYGYTF,TGTGCCAGCAGTTCAGCGGACAGGGGGCCGTATGGCTACACCTTC
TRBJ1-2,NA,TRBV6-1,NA,CASSTLEGGLYGYTF,TGTGCCAGCAGTACCTTGGAGGGAGGACTCTATGGCTACACCTTC
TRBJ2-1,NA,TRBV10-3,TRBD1,CAINRGQGNEQFF,TGTGCCATCAACCGGGGACAGGGCAATGAGCAGTTCTTC
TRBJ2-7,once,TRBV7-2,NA,CASSPDSHSSYEQYF,TGTGCCAGCAGCCCCGACAGCCACAGCTCCTACGAGCAGTACTTC
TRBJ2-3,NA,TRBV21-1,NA,CASSTAGGPDTQYF,TGTGCCAGCAGCACGGCGGGAGGGCCTGATACGCAGTATTTT
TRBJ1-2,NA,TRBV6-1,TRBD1,CASSRGTEVLGIYGYTF,TGTGCCAGCAGTCGTGGGACAGAGGTTTTAGGGATCTATGGCTACACCTTC
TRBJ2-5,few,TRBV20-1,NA,CSHRRTVQETQYF,TGCAGTCACAGAAGGACAGTCCAAGAGACCCAGTACTTC
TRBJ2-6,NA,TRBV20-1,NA,CSVRPGEGARVLTF,TGCAGTGTTAGACCTGGGGAGGGGGCTCGGGTCCTGACTTTC
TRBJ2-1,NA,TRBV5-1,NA,CASSLAQSYNEQFF,TGCGCCAGCAGCTTGGCCCAATCCTACAATGAGCAGTTCTTC
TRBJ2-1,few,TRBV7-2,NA,CASSLVYYNEQFF,TGTGCCAGCAGCTTAGTGTACTACAATGAGCAGTTCTTC
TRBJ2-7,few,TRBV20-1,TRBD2,CSARLTGLDYEQYF,TGCAGTGCTAGATTGACGGGACTAGACTACGAGCAGTACTTC
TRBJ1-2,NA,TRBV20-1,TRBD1,CSAGGTGDTNYGYTF,TGCAGTGCTGGGGGGACAGGGGATACTAACTATGGCTACACCTTC
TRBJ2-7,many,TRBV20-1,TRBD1,CSASDRAFAYEQYF,TGCAGTGCTAGTGACAGGGCGTTCGCCTACGAGCAGTACTTC
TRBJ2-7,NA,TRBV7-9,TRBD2,CASSLPGLAIPGSSYEQYF,TGTGCCAGCAGCTTACCCGGACTAGCGATTCCTGGGAGCTCCTACGAGCAGTACTTC
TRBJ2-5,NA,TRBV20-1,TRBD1,CSAMNRDRGIETQYF,TGCAGTGCTATGAATAGGGACAGGGGTATAGAGACCCAGTACTTC
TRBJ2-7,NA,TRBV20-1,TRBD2,CSARDPVSGIEDEQYF,TGCAGTGCTAGAGATCCGGTTAGCGGGATCGAGGACGAGCAGTACTTC
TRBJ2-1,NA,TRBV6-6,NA,CASRGSIINEQFF,TGTGCCAGCAGGGGTAGTATTATCAATGAGCAGTTCTTC
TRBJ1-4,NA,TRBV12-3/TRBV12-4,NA,CASSFWVRGNEKLFF,TGTGCCAGCAGTTTTTGGGTCAGAGGGAATGAAAAACTGTTTTTT
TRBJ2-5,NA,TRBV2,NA,CASSEGLRSPETQYF,TGTGCCAGCAGTGAAGGACTACGAAGCCCAGAGACCCAGTACTTC
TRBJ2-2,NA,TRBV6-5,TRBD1,CASSYSPKHLQGGLITGELFF,TGTGCCAGCAGTTACTCTCCAAAACATCTACAGGGGGGATTGATCACCGGGGAGCTGTTTTTT
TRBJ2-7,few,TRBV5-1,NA,CASSLEPGAYEQYF,TGCGCCAGCAGCTTGGAACCAGGAGCCTACGAGCAGTACTTC
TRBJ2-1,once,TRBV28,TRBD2,CASRQLAGRNEQFF,TGTGCCAGCAGACAACTAGCGGGCAGGAATGAGCAGTTCTTC
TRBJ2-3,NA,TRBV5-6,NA,CASSLGNSKDTQYF,TGTGCCAGCAGCTTGGGGAACAGCAAAGATACGCAGTATTTT
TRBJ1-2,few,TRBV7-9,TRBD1,CASSATGNNYGYTF,TGTGCCAGCAGCGCGACAGGGAACAACTATGGCTACACCTTC
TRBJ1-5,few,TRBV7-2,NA,CASSLGYLNQPQHF,TGTGCCAGCAGCTTAGGGTACCTTAATCAGCCCCAGCATTTT
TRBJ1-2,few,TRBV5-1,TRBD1,CASTTGAPRNGYTF,TGCGCCAGCACAACAGGGGCCCCTAGGAATGGCTACACCTTC
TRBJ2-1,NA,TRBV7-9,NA,CASSFMGNEQFF,TGTGCCAGCAGCTTCATGGGCAATGAGCAGTTCTTC
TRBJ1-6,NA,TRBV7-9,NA,CASSAITGYHSPLHF,TGTGCCAGCAGCGCGATTACAGGTTACCATTCACCCCTCCACTTT
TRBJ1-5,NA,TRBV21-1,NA,CASSKARDNRNQPQHF,TGTGCCAGCAGCAAAGCCCGGGACAACCGGAATCAGCCCCAGCATTTT
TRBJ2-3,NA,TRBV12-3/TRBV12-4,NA,CASSRGSSTDTQYF,TGTGCCAGCAGTAGGGGTTCTAGCACAGATACGCAGTATTTT
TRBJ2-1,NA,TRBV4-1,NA,CASSQDLGRRREQFF,TGCGCCAGCAGCCAAGATTTGGGGCGGCGACGTGAGCAGTTCTTC
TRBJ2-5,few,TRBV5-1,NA,CASSLELSETQYF,TGCGCCAGCAGCTTGGAGTTATCGGAGACCCAGTACTTC
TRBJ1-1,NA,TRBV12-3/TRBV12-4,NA,CASSLVMDREAFF,TGTGCCAGCAGTTTAGTGATGGATAGAGAAGCTTTCTTT